This T cell receptor (beta chain) was profiled in a study of T cells after yellow fever vaccination. Overall study findings and caveats: Subsequent to the booster, the majority of primary-vaccination clones reappeared (about 97% CD4, 88% CD8). Contaminating bulk clonotypes could be abundant in FACS-sorted repertoires.

The CDR3 consists of 15 residues. The germline CDR1 and CDR2 sequences are SGDLS and YYNGEE. V shed 4 bases and J 5 bases; nucleotides not matched to a gene: 8. Details on this clonotype: The antigen is undetermined.

Making TCR cDNA involved 5'RACE template switching, which added UMIs and a universal primer site. TCRdb independently ran MiXCR on the 5' RACE reads; one entry per CDR3 protein. The data show roughly 160,000 distinct CDR3 sequences, 9.3% seen once. The sequence was collected from a man between 18 and 35 years old who received the YFV17D yellow fever vaccine. V gene TRBV9 combines with J gene TRBJ2-3, with TRBD1 matching 9 bases. Sequenced here: CD8+ T cells sorted from PBMCs, sampled 45 days after the yellow fever booster vaccination. The CDR3 bases are TGTGCCAGCAGCCCCGGGACAGGGTTATTAGATACGCAGTATTTT. Its protein is CASSPGTGLLDTQYF.